This TCR beta chain derives from a study of blood T cell repertoires in COVID-19. Background on the study: T cells, B-cell-depleted T cells, or PBMCs supplied cDNA or gDNA.

The table came from immunoSEQ multiplex PCR; TCRdb's copy has only in-frame clones and leaves some out. This table holds some 210,000 clones, roughly 84% found once. V lost 2 bases to trimming and J lost 7 bases, with 17 bases between them. Germline V gene lookup returns CDR1 KGHSH and CDR2 LQKENI. This CDR3 is built from 15 residues. The sequenced material came from peripheral blood. J is TRBJ1-2 and V is TRBV18, with D unresolved. This clonotype was sampled from a human donor in a cohort sampled during active COVID-19. The CDR3 sequence: CASSPMTGSGGGYTF. The DNA for the CDR3 is TGTGCCAGCTCACCAATGACGGGGTCGGGAGGTGGCTACACCTTC.